This entry lists 18 T cell receptor beta chains sequenced from one sample in a study of technical replicates of blood from a few donors. Sequenced by immunoSEQ multiplex PCR; TCRdb stores in-frame clones only, minus some. The sample records approximately 82,000 clones, 75% to 95% being singletons. The material sequenced was T cells isolated from PBMCs. The origin of the receptors is a human donor in good health.

The V gene is TRBV11-3, the J gene TRBJ2-1, with a weak D call TRBD1 (6 bases). This CDR3 is built from 17 residues. The germline V gene has CDR1 SGHNT and CDR2 YENEEA. V was pared by 3 bases and J by 3 bases, with 18 bases between. The DNA of the CDR3 is TGTGCCAGCAGCTTGCTCTTTGGGGGCTCGGGCTACAATGAGCAGTTCTTC. Translated: CASSLLFGGSGYNEQFF.

The chain combines TRBV29-1 with TRBJ1-1, with unresolved D. This CDR3 is 15 amino acids long. V shed 4 bases and J shed 1 base, with 16 bases lying between them. In germline, CDR1 is SQVTM, CDR2 ANQGSEA. CDR3 nucleotides: TGCAGCGTTGCCAGCCGGGTAGTTCCGAACACTGAAGCTTTCTTT. Its protein is CSVASRVVPNTEAFF.

This sequence joins TRBV28 and TRBJ2-1; 7 bases map to TRBD2. Trimming removed 9 bases from V and 3 bases from J; junction bases left unmatched: 11. The CDR3 is 15 amino acids. Germline V gene lookup returns CDR1 MDHEN and CDR2 SYDVKM. CDR3 loop: CASIKRDGVYNEQFF. CDR3 DNA sequence: TGTGCCAGTATAAAGCGGGACGGGGTCTACAATGAGCAGTTCTTC. Complete variable domain (other parts from reference TRBV28 and TRBJ2-1): DVKVTQSSRYLVKRTGEKVFLECVQDMDHENMFWYRQDPGLGLRLIYFSYDVKMKEKGDIPEGYSVSREKKERFSLILESASTNQTSMYLCASIKRDGVYNEQFFGPGTRLTVL.

The chain couples TRBV11-2 to TRBJ2-1; 9 nucleotides line up with TRBD2. Germline-derived CDR1 and CDR2 are SGHAT and FQNNGV. Trimming at V came to 5 bases and at J to 7 bases, leaving 9 bases not matched to a gene. CDR3 length: 15 residues. The CDR3 sequence is CASSRRGLARNEQFF. DNA for the CDR3: TGTGCCAGCAGCAGACGCGGACTAGCGAGGAATGAGCAGTTCTTC.

The rearrangement joins TRBV9 to TRBJ2-7, with a tentative D call TRBD2 (6 bases). Germline values: CDR1 SGDLS, CDR2 YYNGEE. The ends were cut back, 2 bases at V and 5 bases at J, with 17 bases in the middle. The CDR3 totals 15 residues. The CDR3 region is CASSVGTSETNEQYF. For the CDR3, the DNA is TGTGCCAGCAGCGTCGGGACTTCTGAAACGAACGAGCAGTACTTC.

V is TRBV7-8 and J is TRBJ2-7, with a possible D match to TRBD2 (5 bases). The CDR3 extends over 15 amino acids. The V end lost 0 bases, the J end lost 4 bases, and 13 bases lay between the germline ends. In germline, CDR1 is SGHVS, CDR2 FQNEAQ. CDR3 region: CASSLALAGDYEQYF. The DNA of the CDR3 is TGTGCCAGCAGCTTAGCGCTCGCCGGGGATTACGAGCAGTACTTC.

V is TRBV7-9 and J is TRBJ2-2; D remains ambiguous. The CDR3 is 15 residues long. Between the trimmed V and J ends, which lost 1 base and 3 bases, there was a span of 9 bases. Germline loops: CDR1 SEHNR, CDR2 FQNEAQ (reference sequence). CDR3 residues: CASSLVNFDTGELFF. Written as DNA, the CDR3 is TGTGCCAGCAGCTTAGTCAACTTTGACACCGGGGAGCTGTTTTTT.

The chain couples TRBV4-1 to TRBJ1-1; perhaps TRBD1 as D (5 bases). The CDR3 covers 14 residues. V was trimmed by 4 bases and J by 5 bases, leaving 14 bases between them. Per germline, CDR1 MGHRA and CDR2 YSYEKL. This chain's CDR3 is CASSPNPGVTEAFF. The CDR3 DNA reads TGCGCCAGCAGCCCCAACCCGGGGGTAACTGAAGCTTTCTTT.

This clone came up a few times. This rearrangement joins TRBV19 to TRBJ1-5, with TRBD1 identical over 7 bases. The germline V gene encodes CDR1 LNHDA and CDR2 SQIVND (reference sequence). The CDR3 is made up of 13 amino acids. J was trimmed by 9 bases and V by 10 bases; bases with no gene match: 12. The CDR3 DNA sequence: TGTGCCATTACCGGGACAGCCGGGGGGCCCCAGCATTTT. It encodes CAITGTAGGPQHF.

The chain recombines TRBV4-2 with TRBJ2-2; a weak D match, TRBD2 (6 bases). There are 17 residues in the CDR3. The germline V and J ends were trimmed by 1 base and 8 bases, with 20 bases remaining between them. The germline V gene encodes CDR1 LGHNA and CDR2 YNFKEQ. For the CDR3, the DNA is TGTGCCAGCAGCCAAGTCGCAGCCGGGACTCCTACTGGGGAGCTGTTTTTT. It yields the protein CASSQVAAGTPTGELFF.

The chain couples TRBV4-2 to TRBJ2-7; 7 bases map to TRBD2. The CDR3 length is 21 residues. Trimming cost V 1 base and J 3 bases; bases outside gene matches: 24. Germline CDR1 and CDR2: LGHNA and YNFKEQ. The chain's CDR3 is CASSQVVAGERGGHSYYEQYF. CDR3 DNA sequence: TGTGCCAGCAGCCAAGTAGTCGCGGGAGAACGTGGGGGTCATAGCTACTACGAGCAGTACTTC.

The chain has TRBV19 and TRBJ2-2, with D possibly being TRBD1 (6 bases). This CDR3 spans 14 amino acids. V dropped 5 bases and J dropped 7 bases, with 14 bases sitting between them. CDR1 and CDR2 from the germline V gene are LNHDA and SQIVND (reference sequence). The CDR3 region has the DNA TGTGCCAGTAGTTCCGGGACAAATAACGGGGAGCTGTTTTTT. This codes for CASSSGTNNGELFF.

The chain uses TRBV7-9 and TRBJ1-2, with TRBD1 matching 10 bases. The V gene end was trimmed by 2 bases and the J gene end by 2 bases; junction bases not matched to a gene: 8. This CDR3 has 17 amino acids. Germline V CDR1 and CDR2: SEHNR, FQNEAQ (reference sequence). The CDR3 DNA is TGTGCCAGCAGCTTAAGGTCGGGACAGGGGACAAACTATGGCTACACCTTC. Protein sequence: CASSLRSGQGTNYGYTF.

This chain's CDR3 is CASSLRAGLYNEQFF. The CDR3 bases are TGCGCCAGCAGCTTGAGGGCGGGGCTTTACAATGAGCAGTTCTTC. V usage is TRBV5-1 and J usage is TRBJ2-1; D is perhaps TRBD2 (6 bases). Germline assignment: CDR1 SGHRS and CDR2 YFSETQ. The V end lost 1 base, the J end lost 4 bases, and 12 bases lay between the germline ends. The CDR3 contains 15 residues.

The chain is built from TRBV10-2 and TRBJ2-3, with 7 bases fitting TRBD2. The junction had 3 bases not matched to a gene; V was cut back by 6 bases and J by 0 bases. CDR1 WSHSY and CDR2 SAAADI come from the germline V gene. There are 14 residues in the CDR3. CDR3 residues: CASRLAESTDTQYF. The CDR3 DNA reads as TGCGCCAGCAGGCTAGCGGAGAGCACAGATACGCAGTATTTT.

V usage is TRBV15 and J usage is TRBJ2-7; 12 nucleotides align to TRBD2. The CDR3 loop spans 15 amino acids. Germline V lookup: CDR1 LNHNV, CDR2 YYDKDF (reference sequence). Germline trimming cut 3 bases from V and 4 bases from J; bases unmatched to any gene: 4. CDR3 region: CATSSLAGGPYEQYF. CDR3 nucleotide sequence: TGTGCCACCAGCAGCCTAGCGGGAGGGCCTTACGAGCAGTACTTC.

This chain links TRBV2 with TRBJ2-3; TRBD2 matches at 15 bases. The CDR3 extends over 19 amino acids. CDR1 is SNHLY, CDR2 FYNNEI, per germline. J lost 3 bases, V lost 4 bases, and 11 bases had no gene match. CDR3 amino acids: CASSGGLAGGGVATDTQYF. For the CDR3, the DNA is TGTGCCAGCAGTGGTGGACTAGCGGGAGGGGGGGTTGCGACAGATACGCAGTATTTT.

The V gene is TRBV11-1, the J gene TRBJ2-7; a possible D gene is TRBD1 (6 bases). V lost 6 bases, J lost 3 bases, and 18 bases lay in between. Germline V gives CDR1 SGHAT, CDR2 FQDESV (reference sequence). The CDR3 covers 15 residues. CDR3: CASSRYAGTNYEQYF. The DNA of the CDR3 is TGTGCCAGCAGTCGCTACGCCGGGACAAACTACGAGCAGTACTTC.